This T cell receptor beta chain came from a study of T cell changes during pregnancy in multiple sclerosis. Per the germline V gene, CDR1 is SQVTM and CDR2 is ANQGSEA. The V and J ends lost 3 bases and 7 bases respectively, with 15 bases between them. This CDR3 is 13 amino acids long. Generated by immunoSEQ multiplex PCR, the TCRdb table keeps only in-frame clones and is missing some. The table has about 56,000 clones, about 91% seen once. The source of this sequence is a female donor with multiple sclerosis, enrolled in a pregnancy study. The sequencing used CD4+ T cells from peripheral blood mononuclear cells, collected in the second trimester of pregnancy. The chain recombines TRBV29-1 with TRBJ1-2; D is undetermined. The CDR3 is CSVERGGLGGYTF. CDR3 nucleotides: TGCAGCGTTGAGAGAGGAGGGTTAGGTGGCTACACCTTC.